This is a list of T cell receptor beta chains from one sample in a study of CD8+ T cells in alopecia areata. Only in-frame clones appear in the TCRdb table, and some are missing; sequencing was by immunoSEQ multiplex PCR. The sample lists approximately 100,000 clones, 35% to 50% occurring once. Sequenced: CD4+ T cells sorted from blood. These receptors were taken from a human donor with alopecia areata. CDR3s include the opening cysteine and the closing phenylalanine or tryptophan. The D gene is left open where the match is weak. Size is stated for part of the rows, as once, few or many counts, or as a class when the clone is expanded.

length: 14
size: few
V: TRBV28
D: TRBD1
J: TRBJ2-1
DNA: TGTGCCAGCAACCCCGGGGACAGGGACAATGAGCAGTTCTTC
CDR3: CASNPGDRDNEQFF

length: 20
size: few
V: TRBV5-1
D: -
J: TRBJ2-6
DNA: TGCGCCAGCAGCTTGGCCGCTCTTGGGTTTGGGGGCTCTGGGGCCAACGTCCTGACTTTC
CDR3: CASSLAALGFGGSGANVLTF

length: 12
size: few
V: TRBV28
D: -
J: TRBJ2-5
DNA: TGTGCCAGCAGTTCGGGGGTCGAGACCCAGTACTTC
CDR3: CASSSGVETQYF

length: 13
size: -
V: TRBV29-1
D: -
J: TRBJ2-2
DNA: TGCAGCGTCGCCCGGGGGTTCGGCGGGGAGCTGTTTTTT
CDR3: CSVARGFGGELFF

length: 13
size: -
V: TRBV29-1
D: -
J: TRBJ1-1
DNA: TGCAGCGTTGGGGTGGGAGGAGAGGGTGAAGCTTTCTTT
CDR3: CSVGVGGEGEAFF

length: 16
size: -
V: TRBV28
D: TRBD2
J: TRBJ2-7
DNA: TGTGCCAGCAGTTTCCCAGGAACTAGCGGGGGGGCTCAGCAGTACTTC
CDR3: CASSFPGTSGGAQQYF

length: 14
size: few
V: TRBV6-6
D: TRBD1
J: TRBJ1-5
DNA: TGTGCCAGCAGTCCAGGGACAGGGGATCAGCCCCAGCATTTT
CDR3: CASSPGTGDQPQHF

length: 16
size: few
V: TRBV2
D: -
J: TRBJ2-3
DNA: TGTGCCAGCAGTAAAACCCACACCACGGGCCGTGCACGGCAGTATTTT
CDR3: CASSKTHTTGRARQYF

length: 14
size: few
V: TRBV29-1
D: TRBD1
J: TRBJ2-1
DNA: TGCAGCGCCGCGCAGACAGGGGTAAACAATGAGCAGTTCTTC
CDR3: CSAAQTGVNNEQFF

length: 14
size: -
V: TRBV28
D: TRBD2
J: TRBJ2-5
DNA: TGTGCCAGCCATAGCGGGAGGGCCGTAGAGACCCAGTACTTC
CDR3: CASHSGRAVETQYF

length: 13
size: -
V: TRBV29-1
D: TRBD1
J: TRBJ1-1
DNA: TGCAGCGTGCTAGGACAGGGTCGGACTGAAGCTTTCTTT
CDR3: CSVLGQGRTEAFF

length: 12
size: few
V: TRBV28
D: -
J: TRBJ1-2
DNA: TGTGCCAGCTTACGGCTACGGGGGGGCTACACCTTC
CDR3: CASLRLRGGYTF

length: 14
size: few
V: TRBV2
D: TRBD2
J: TRBJ2-1
DNA: TGTGCCAGCAGTTCCGGGACTAGCGGGAGACCGCAGTTCTTC
CDR3: CASSSGTSGRPQFF

length: 14
size: -
V: TRBV30
D: TRBD2
J: TRBJ2-1
DNA: TGTGCCTGGAGTGTCAGCGCCACTCAGACTAGCAGGTTCTTC
CDR3: CAWSVSATQTSRFF

length: 13
size: -
V: TRBV7-3
D: -
J: TRBJ2-3
DNA: TGTGCCAGCAGCTTTCGGGATGGAGATACGCAGTATTTT
CDR3: CASSFRDGDTQYF

length: 14
size: -
V: TRBV29-1
D: -
J: TRBJ2-1
DNA: TGCAGCGAATCCCCGGGATCTGCAAGCAATGAGCAGTTCTTC
CDR3: CSESPGSASNEQFF

length: 11
size: few
V: TRBV4-1
D: -
J: TRBJ2-7
DNA: TGCGCCAGAACCTCCGCGCACGAGCAGTACTTC
CDR3: CARTSAHEQYF

length: 13
size: -
V: TRBV7-2
D: -
J: TRBJ2-5
DNA: TGTGCCAGCAGCTTAGGCCATATGGAGACCCAGTACTTC
CDR3: CASSLGHMETQYF

length: 14
size: few
V: TRBV30
D: TRBD2
J: TRBJ2-3
DNA: TGTGCCTGGGGGACTAGCGGGGAGGCAGATACGCAGTATTTT
CDR3: CAWGTSGEADTQYF

length: 14
size: few
V: TRBV29-1
D: -
J: TRBJ2-7
DNA: TGCAGCGTATCTACACGGGCCCGGACCTACGAGCAGTACTTC
CDR3: CSVSTRARTYEQYF

length: 16
size: few
V: TRBV29-1
D: TRBD2
J: TRBJ2-5
DNA: TGCAGCGTTGCCCTCCAAATTGGAGCGGGAGGAGAGACCCAGTACTTC
CDR3: CSVALQIGAGGETQYF

length: 12
size: -
V: TRBV29-1
D: TRBD1
J: TRBJ1-4
DNA: TGCAGCGCTGGACAGGGTTGGGAAAAACTGTTTTTT
CDR3: CSAGQGWEKLFF

length: 16
size: -
V: TRBV29-1
D: TRBD2
J: TRBJ2-5
DNA: TGCAGCGTTGCGCCTTCCGGGACTAGCGGGGGAGAGACCCAGTACTTC
CDR3: CSVAPSGTSGGETQYF

length: 11
size: -
V: TRBV11-2
D: -
J: TRBJ1-1
DNA: TGTGCCAGCAGCTTCCACTCTGAAGCTTTCTTT
CDR3: CASSFHSEAFF

length: 14
size: -
V: TRBV5-4
D: -
J: TRBJ2-6
DNA: TGTGCCAGCAGCCAATTGGGTGGGGCCAACGTCCTGACTTTC
CDR3: CASSQLGGANVLTF

length: 13
size: -
V: TRBV29-1
D: -
J: TRBJ2-1
DNA: TGCAGCGTTGCAGCGACTAGTAACAATGAGCAGTTCTTC
CDR3: CSVAATSNNEQFF

length: 14
size: -
V: TRBV29-1
D: -
J: TRBJ2-7
DNA: TGCAGCGGAAGCAAGGGACAAGGGATCGACGAGCAGTACTTC
CDR3: CSGSKGQGIDEQYF

length: 13
size: -
V: TRBV6-6
D: -
J: TRBJ2-7
DNA: TGTGCCAGCGGCATGACAGGTTCCTACGAGCAGTACTTC
CDR3: CASGMTGSYEQYF

length: 12
size: -
V: TRBV5-1
D: -
J: TRBJ2-7
DNA: TGCGCCAGCAGCCGGGGATCCTACGAGCAGTACTTC
CDR3: CASSRGSYEQYF

length: 16
size: -
V: TRBV29-1
D: -
J: TRBJ2-1
DNA: TGCAGCGTTCCCCTAGGCGGGGTGGGGTTGAACAATGAGCAGTTCTTC
CDR3: CSVPLGGVGLNNEQFF

length: 15
size: -
V: TRBV10-3
D: -
J: TRBJ2-5
DNA: TGTGCCATCAGTGAGGTTTCGGACAGCCAAGAGACCCAGTACTTC
CDR3: CAISEVSDSQETQYF

length: 18
size: -
V: TRBV7-9
D: TRBD1
J: TRBJ2-3
DNA: TGTGCCAGCAGCTTAGTTGGCGTTGCCGGGACAGCGAAAGATACGCAGTATTTT
CDR3: CASSLVGVAGTAKDTQYF

length: 12
size: few
V: TRBV29-1
D: -
J: TRBJ1-5
DNA: TGCAGCGTTGCGGGGGTGGATCAGCCCCAGCATTTT
CDR3: CSVAGVDQPQHF

length: 13
size: -
V: TRBV30
D: -
J: TRBJ2-4
DNA: TGTGCCTGGACTAGCGGGACAGGATACATTCAGTACTTC
CDR3: CAWTSGTGYIQYF

length: 12
size: few
V: TRBV28
D: TRBD2
J: TRBJ2-7
DNA: TGTGCCAGCTGGACGGGAGGGCACGAGCAGTACTTC
CDR3: CASWTGGHEQYF

length: 12
size: few
V: TRBV29-1
D: TRBD2
J: TRBJ2-7
DNA: TGCAGCGTTGATAGCGGGAGCTACGAGCAGTACTTC
CDR3: CSVDSGSYEQYF

length: 16
size: -
V: TRBV4-3
D: -
J: TRBJ2-6
DNA: TGCGCCAGCAGCCAAGTCGGAGGGTTCGGGGCCAACGTCCTGACTTTC
CDR3: CASSQVGGFGANVLTF

length: 14
size: few
V: TRBV29-1
D: TRBD1
J: TRBJ2-3
DNA: TGCAGCGTAGACAGGGTCTCGGTTACAGATACGCAGTATTTT
CDR3: CSVDRVSVTDTQYF

length: 13
size: -
V: TRBV30
D: -
J: TRBJ1-5
DNA: TGTGCCTGGAGTCGAAATGGGGATCAGCCCCAGCATTTT
CDR3: CAWSRNGDQPQHF

length: 13
size: many
V: TRBV28
D: -
J: TRBJ2-7
DNA: TGTGCCAGCGAACCCCAAACGCGGGTCCGGCAGTACTTC
CDR3: CASEPQTRVRQYF

length: 15
size: -
V: TRBV5-1
D: -
J: TRBJ2-6
DNA: TGCGCCAGCAGCGTCAGAGGCTCTGGGGCCAACGTCCTGACTTTC
CDR3: CASSVRGSGANVLTF

length: 13
size: few
V: TRBV29-1
D: TRBD1
J: TRBJ1-1
DNA: TGCAGCGTCCTGACAGGGGGCAACACTGAAGCTTTCTTT
CDR3: CSVLTGGNTEAFF

length: 12
size: -
V: TRBV2
D: -
J: TRBJ2-5
DNA: TGTGCCAGCAGTAGGGGTGTAGAGACCCAGTACTTC
CDR3: CASSRGVETQYF

length: 12
size: -
V: TRBV30
D: -
J: TRBJ2-1
DNA: TGTGCCTGGGGGATAGGGTACAATGAGCAGTTCTTC
CDR3: CAWGIGYNEQFF

length: 16
size: once
V: TRBV5-1
D: -
J: TRBJ2-5
DNA: TGCGCCAGCAGCGGCGGATTACAGGGGAGGCAAGAGACCCAGTACTTC
CDR3: CASSGGLQGRQETQYF

length: 14
size: -
V: TRBV5-1
D: -
J: TRBJ2-7
DNA: TGCGCCAGCAGCTTGGACAGTACAACCTACGAGCAGTACTTC
CDR3: CASSLDSTTYEQYF

length: 16
size: -
V: TRBV28
D: TRBD1
J: TRBJ2-4
DNA: TGTGCCAGCAGTCTAGGGACAGGGGGATCCAAAAACATTCAGTACTTC
CDR3: CASSLGTGGSKNIQYF

length: 15
size: -
V: TRBV30
D: -
J: TRBJ2-3
DNA: TGTGCCTGGAGTGTAAATGGGGGGGCGGGAGATACGCAGTATTTT
CDR3: CAWSVNGGAGDTQYF

length: 13
size: few
V: TRBV30
D: -
J: TRBJ1-2
DNA: TGTGCCTGGAGGCAACTATTGTCATATGGCTACACCTTC
CDR3: CAWRQLLSYGYTF

length: 16
size: -
V: TRBV5-4
D: -
J: TRBJ2-5
DNA: TGTGCCAGCAGCTTCCCCGGGACAAGGTCTAAAGAGACCCAGTACTTC
CDR3: CASSFPGTRSKETQYF

length: 11
size: -
V: TRBV29-1
D: -
J: TRBJ2-7
DNA: TGCAGCGTCCGACAGGTCTACGAGCAGTACTTC
CDR3: CSVRQVYEQYF

length: 16
size: -
V: TRBV14
D: -
J: TRBJ2-6
DNA: TGTGCCAGCAGCTTGGACAGTCTCTTTGGGGCCAACGTCCTGACTTTC
CDR3: CASSLDSLFGANVLTF

length: 13
size: few
V: TRBV29-1
D: -
J: TRBJ2-3
DNA: TGCAGCGTTGAGGGCAGGGTGACAGATACGCAGTATTTT
CDR3: CSVEGRVTDTQYF

length: 13
size: few
V: TRBV29-1
D: -
J: TRBJ2-3
DNA: TGCAGCGTTATTGGACAGAGCACAGATACGCAGTATTTT
CDR3: CSVIGQSTDTQYF

length: 12
size: few
V: TRBV7-2
D: -
J: TRBJ2-3
DNA: TGTGCCAGCAGCTTAGACAGGCGGCCGCAGTATTTT
CDR3: CASSLDRRPQYF

length: 12
size: -
V: TRBV7-9
D: -
J: TRBJ2-7
DNA: TGTGCCAGCAGCTTGCCAGGCTACGAGCAGTACTTC
CDR3: CASSLPGYEQYF

length: 15
size: -
V: TRBV4-1
D: -
J: TRBJ1-5
DNA: TGCGCCAGCAGCCAAGACTCGACAGCCGTCCAGCCCCAGCATTTT
CDR3: CASSQDSTAVQPQHF

length: 11
size: -
V: TRBV20-1
D: TRBD1
J: TRBJ1-2
DNA: TGCAGTGCTAGAACAGGGGGGCGCGCATCCTTC
CDR3: CSARTGGRASF

length: 16
size: -
V: TRBV5-1
D: -
J: TRBJ2-1
DNA: TGCGCCAGCAGCCCCGAAGGGGGGGGCGTATTCAATGAGCAGTTCTTC
CDR3: CASSPEGGGVFNEQFF